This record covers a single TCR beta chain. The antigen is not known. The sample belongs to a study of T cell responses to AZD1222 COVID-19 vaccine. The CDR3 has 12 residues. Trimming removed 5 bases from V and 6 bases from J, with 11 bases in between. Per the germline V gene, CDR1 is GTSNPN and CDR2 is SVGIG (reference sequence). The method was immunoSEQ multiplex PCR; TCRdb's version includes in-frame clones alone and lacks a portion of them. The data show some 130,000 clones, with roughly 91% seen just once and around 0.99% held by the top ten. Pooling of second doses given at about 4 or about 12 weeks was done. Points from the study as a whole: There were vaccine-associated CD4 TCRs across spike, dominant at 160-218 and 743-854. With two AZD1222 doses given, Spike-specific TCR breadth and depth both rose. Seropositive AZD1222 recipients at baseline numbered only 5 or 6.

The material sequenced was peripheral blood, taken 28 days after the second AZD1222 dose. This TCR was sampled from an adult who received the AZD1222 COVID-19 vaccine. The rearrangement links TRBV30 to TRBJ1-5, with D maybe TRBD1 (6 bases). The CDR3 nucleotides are TGTGCCTGGGGCAGGGGAGGTCAGCCCCAGCATTTT. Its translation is CAWGRGGQPQHF.